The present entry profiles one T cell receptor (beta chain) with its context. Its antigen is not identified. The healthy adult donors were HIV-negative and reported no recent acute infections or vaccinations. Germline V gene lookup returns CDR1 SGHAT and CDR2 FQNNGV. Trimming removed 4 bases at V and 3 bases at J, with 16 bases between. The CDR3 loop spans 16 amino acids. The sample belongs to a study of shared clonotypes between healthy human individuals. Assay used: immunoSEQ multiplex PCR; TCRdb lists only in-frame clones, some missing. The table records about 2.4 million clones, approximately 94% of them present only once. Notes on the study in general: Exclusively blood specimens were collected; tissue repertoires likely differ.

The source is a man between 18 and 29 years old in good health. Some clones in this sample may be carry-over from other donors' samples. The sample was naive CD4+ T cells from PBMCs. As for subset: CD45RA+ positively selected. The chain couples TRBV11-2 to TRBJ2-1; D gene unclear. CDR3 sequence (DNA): TGTGCCAGCAGCTCCCTGCACCAGAGCTACTACAATGAGCAGTTCTTC. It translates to CASSSLHQSYYNEQFF.